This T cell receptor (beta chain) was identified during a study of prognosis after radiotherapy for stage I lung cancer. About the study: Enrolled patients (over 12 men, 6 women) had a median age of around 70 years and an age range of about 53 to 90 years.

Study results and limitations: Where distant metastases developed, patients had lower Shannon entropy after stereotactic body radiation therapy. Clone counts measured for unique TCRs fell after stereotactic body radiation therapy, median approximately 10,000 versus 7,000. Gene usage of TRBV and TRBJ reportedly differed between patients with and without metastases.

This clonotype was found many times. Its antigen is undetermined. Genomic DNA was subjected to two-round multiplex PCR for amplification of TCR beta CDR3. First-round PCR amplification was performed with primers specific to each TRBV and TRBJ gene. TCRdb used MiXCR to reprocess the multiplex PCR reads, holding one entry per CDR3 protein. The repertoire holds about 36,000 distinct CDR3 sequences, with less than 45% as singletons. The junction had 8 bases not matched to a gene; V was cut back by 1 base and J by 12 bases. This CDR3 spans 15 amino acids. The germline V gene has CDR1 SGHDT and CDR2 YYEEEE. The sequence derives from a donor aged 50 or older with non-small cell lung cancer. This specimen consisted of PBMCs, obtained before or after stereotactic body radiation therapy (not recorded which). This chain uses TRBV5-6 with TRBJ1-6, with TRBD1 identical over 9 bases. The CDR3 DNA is TGTGCCAGCAGCTTGCTGGGACAGGGCTACTTACCCCTCCACTTT. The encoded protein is CASSLLGQGYLPLHF.